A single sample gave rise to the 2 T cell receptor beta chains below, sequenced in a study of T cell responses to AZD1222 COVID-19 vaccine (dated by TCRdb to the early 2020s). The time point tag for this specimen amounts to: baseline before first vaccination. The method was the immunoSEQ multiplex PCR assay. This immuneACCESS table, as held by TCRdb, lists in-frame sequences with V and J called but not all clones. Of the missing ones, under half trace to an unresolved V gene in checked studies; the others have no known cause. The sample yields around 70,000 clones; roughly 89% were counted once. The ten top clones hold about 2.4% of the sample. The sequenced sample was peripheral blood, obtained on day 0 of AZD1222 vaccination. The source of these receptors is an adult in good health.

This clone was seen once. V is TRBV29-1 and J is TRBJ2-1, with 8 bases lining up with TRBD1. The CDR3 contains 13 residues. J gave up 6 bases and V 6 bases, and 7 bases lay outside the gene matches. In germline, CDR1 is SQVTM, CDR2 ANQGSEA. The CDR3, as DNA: TGCAGCGTAGCGACAGGGGTGGGCAATGAGCAGTTCTTC. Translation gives CSVATGVGNEQFF.

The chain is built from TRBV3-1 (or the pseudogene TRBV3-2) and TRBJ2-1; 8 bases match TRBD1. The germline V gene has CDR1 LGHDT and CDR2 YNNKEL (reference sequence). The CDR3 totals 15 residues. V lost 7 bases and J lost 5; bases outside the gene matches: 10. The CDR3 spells CASNLRTGLDNEQFF. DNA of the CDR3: TGTGCCAGCAACCTTAGGACAGGGCTCGACAATGAGCAGTTCTTC.